The clone carrying this T cell receptor beta chain was seen many times. Its antigen is as yet unknown. The sample comes from a study of T cell repertoires in cytomegalovirus infection. On the study more broadly: Carrying CMV and the relevant HLA type showed in public TCR beta signatures. General study findings and limits: In two of eight donors, the top clonotype was HLA-C-restricted CMV-specific. Summed frequency of public TCR beta families distinguished CMV carriers with the relevant HLA.

From the reads, TCRdb called clonotypes with MiXCR, one entry per CDR3 protein. This repertoire shows about 330,000 distinct CDR3 sequences, 9.5% found once; its top ten account for around 4%. This sequence originates from a human donor in good health (CMV status not recorded). Some clones in this sample may be carry-over from other donors' samples. The sequenced sample consisted of PBMCs.

For the CDR3, the DNA is TGTGCCAGCAGCCATCCAACTAGCGGGTATTCCTTGAGCTCCTACAATGAGCAGTTCTTC. It yields the protein CASSHPTSGYSLSSYNEQFF. V usage is TRBV6-2 or TRBV6-3 and J usage is TRBJ2-1; 9 bases fit TRBD2. The CDR3 extends over 20 amino acids. Germline-derived CDR1 and CDR2 are MNHEY and SVGEGT. The V segment lost 6 bases and the J segment 0 bases; nucleotides outside the gene matches: 18.